This T cell receptor beta chain was identified during a study of T cell changes during pregnancy in multiple sclerosis. Repertoires were generated with immunoSEQ multiplex PCR, while TCRdb's copy carries only in-frame clones and drops some. Found here are about 75,000 clones, about nine tenths of them singletons; the top ten hold about 0.45%. The V end was cut by 4 bases, the J end by 8 bases, with 22 bases between. The CDR3 runs 16 residues. CDR1 SGHDT and CDR2 YYEEEE come from the germline V gene. The source is a female donor with multiple sclerosis, enrolled in a pregnancy study. V is TRBV5-6 and J is TRBJ2-1, with D possibly matching TRBD2 (5 bases). Sequencing used CD4+ T cells from peripheral blood mononuclear cells, obtained before pregnancy. CDR3 protein: CASSHTKDWLVDEQFF. CDR3 nucleotide sequence: TGTGCCAGCAGCCACACCAAGGACTGGTTGGTAGATGAGCAGTTCTTC. Full variable domain (outside the CDR3, taken from reference TRBV5-6 and TRBJ2-1): DAGVTQSPTHLIKTRGQQVTLRCSPKSGHDTVSWYQQALGQGPQFIFQYYEEEERQRGNFPDRFSGHQFPNYSSELNVNALLLGDSALYLCASSHTKDWLVDEQFFGPGTRLTVL.